This TCR beta chain comes out of a study of T cell repertoires in cytomegalovirus infection. This clonotype appeared many times. In TCRdb, the reads were re-called with MiXCR into one record per CDR3 protein. The table includes more than 400,000 distinct CDR3 sequences, roughly 29% detected once. The material sequenced was PBMCs. The origin of this receptor is a human donor in good health (CMV status not recorded). Some clones in this sample may be carry-over from other donors' samples.

CDR3 loop: CASSLSLSGGTQYF. The CDR3 DNA follows: TGTGCCAGCAGCTTAAGCCTAAGTGGAGGTACGCAGTATTTT. This chain connects TRBV7-2 to TRBJ2-3, with D possibly being TRBD2 (5 bases). The germline V gene encodes CDR1 SGHTA and CDR2 FQGNSA. V lost 2 bases and J lost 8, with 14 bases in between. There are 14 residues in the CDR3.